The TCR beta chain under discussion was sequenced for a study of beta chain features in type 1 diabetes. Germline V gene sequence: CDR1 KGHSH, CDR2 LQKENI. This CDR3 is 13 amino acids long. V was pared by 2 bases and J by 1 base, with 5 bases between. The whole isolated RNA underwent reverse transcription, so sequencing captured expressed TCRB transcripts. The table came from immunoSEQ multiplex PCR; TCRdb's copy has only in-frame clones and leaves some out. The sample lists around 300,000 clones, under 8.5% occurring once. There are a few counts of this clone. The same CDR3 can be traced to other DNA sequences in this sample.

The clonotype originates from a woman under 30 in good health. Sequencing was carried out using central memory CD4+ T cells from blood. The rearrangement uses TRBV18 and TRBJ1-1; no firm D call. CDR3 bases: TGTGCCAGCTCACCAGGTTCGAACACTGAAGCTTTCTTT. It is translated as CASSPGSNTEAFF.